The present entry profiles one T cell receptor (beta chain) with its context. Other DNA sequences in the same sample also yield this CDR3. The data belong to a study of blood T cell repertoires in COVID-19. About the research overall: Collection of acute and convalescent COVID-19 samples took place in the United States, Italy and Spain.

Libraries were prepared by immunoSEQ multiplex PCR; TCRdb keeps only in-frame clonotypes and omits some of them. This sample has about 140,000 clones, with about 77% found just once. There are 16 residues in the CDR3. The germline CDR1 and CDR2 sequences are MDHEN and SYDVKM. The ends lost 5 bases at V and 0 bases at J; junction bases unmatched: 5. This chain links TRBV28 with TRBJ1-1; 11 nucleotides line up with TRBD1. Sequenced sample: peripheral blood. The clonotype was recovered from a woman between 45 and 65 years old with active or convalescent COVID-19. CDR3: CASSLRTGGLNTEAFF. CDR3 in DNA: TGTGCCAGCAGTCTTAGGACAGGGGGCTTGAACACTGAAGCTTTCTTT. The whole variable domain, filled in from reference TRBV28 and TRBJ1-1, reads DVKVTQSSRYLVKRTGEKVFLECVQDMDHENMFWYRQDPGLGLRLIYFSYDVKMKEKGDIPEGYSVSREKKERFSLILESASTNQTSMYLCASSLRTGGLNTEAFFGQGTRLTVV.